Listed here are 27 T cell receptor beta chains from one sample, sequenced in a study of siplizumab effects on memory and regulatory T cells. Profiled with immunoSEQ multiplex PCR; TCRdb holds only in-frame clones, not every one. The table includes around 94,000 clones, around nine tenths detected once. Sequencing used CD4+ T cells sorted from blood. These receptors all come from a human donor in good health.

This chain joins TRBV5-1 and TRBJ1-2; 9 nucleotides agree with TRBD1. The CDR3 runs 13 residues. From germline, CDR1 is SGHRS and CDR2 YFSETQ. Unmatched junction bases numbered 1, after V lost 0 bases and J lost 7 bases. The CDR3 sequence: CASSLVGQGGYTF. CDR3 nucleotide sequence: TGCGCCAGCAGCTTGGTGGGACAGGGTGGCTACACCTTC.

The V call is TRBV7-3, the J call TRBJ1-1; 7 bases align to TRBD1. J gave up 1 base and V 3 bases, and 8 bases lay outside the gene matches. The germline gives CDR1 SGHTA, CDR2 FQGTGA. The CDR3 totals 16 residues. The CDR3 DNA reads TGTGCCAGCAGCTTGAGAGGGGGCGCGGGGAACACTGAAGCTTTCTTT. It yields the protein CASSLRGGAGNTEAFF.

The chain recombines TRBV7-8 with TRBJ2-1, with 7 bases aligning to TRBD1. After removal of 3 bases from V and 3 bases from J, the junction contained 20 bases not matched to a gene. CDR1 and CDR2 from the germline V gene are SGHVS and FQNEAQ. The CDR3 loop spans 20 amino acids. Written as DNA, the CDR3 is TGTGCCAGCAGCTTTGGAACCAGGGGGACCGGGTTCTTGGGCTACAATGAGCAGTTCTTC. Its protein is CASSFGTRGTGFLGYNEQFF.

CDR3 nucleotides: TGTGCCAGCAGTTACCCCGCGGGACGGATGAATTCACCCCTCCACTTT. Translating it yields CASSYPAGRMNSPLHF. The rearrangement joins TRBV6-5 to TRBJ1-6; maybe TRBD1 (5 bases). Germline V gene lookup returns CDR1 MNHEY and CDR2 SVGAGI. The CDR3 is 16 amino acids. The V and J ends lost 2 bases and 7 bases respectively, with 15 bases between them.

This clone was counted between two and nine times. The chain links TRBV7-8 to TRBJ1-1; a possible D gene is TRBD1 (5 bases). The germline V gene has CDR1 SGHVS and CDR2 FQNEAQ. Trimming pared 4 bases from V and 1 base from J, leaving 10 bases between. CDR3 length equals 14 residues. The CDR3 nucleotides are TGTGCCAGCAGCTGGGGGGTTGGGAACACTGAAGCTTTCTTT. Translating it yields CASSWGVGNTEAFF.

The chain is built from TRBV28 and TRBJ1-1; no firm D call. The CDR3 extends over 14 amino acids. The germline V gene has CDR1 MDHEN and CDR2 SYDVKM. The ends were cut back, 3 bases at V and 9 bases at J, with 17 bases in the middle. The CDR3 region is CASSFGSEGAKAFF. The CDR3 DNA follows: TGTGCCAGCAGTTTTGGCAGCGAGGGCGCGAAAGCTTTCTTT.

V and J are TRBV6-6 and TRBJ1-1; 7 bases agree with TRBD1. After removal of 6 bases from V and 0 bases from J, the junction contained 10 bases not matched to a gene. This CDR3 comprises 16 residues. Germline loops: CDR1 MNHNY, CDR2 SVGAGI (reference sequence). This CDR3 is CASSPTQGRMNTEAFF. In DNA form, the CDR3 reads TGTGCCAGCAGCCCAACACAGGGGCGTATGAACACTGAAGCTTTCTTT.

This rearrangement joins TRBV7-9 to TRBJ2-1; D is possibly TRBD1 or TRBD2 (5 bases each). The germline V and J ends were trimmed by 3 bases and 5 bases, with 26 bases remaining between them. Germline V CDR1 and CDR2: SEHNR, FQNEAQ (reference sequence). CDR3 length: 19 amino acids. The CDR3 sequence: CASSLGTNQVVAENNEQFF. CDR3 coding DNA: TGTGCCAGCAGCTTGGGGACCAACCAGGTTGTCGCAGAAAACAATGAGCAGTTCTTC.

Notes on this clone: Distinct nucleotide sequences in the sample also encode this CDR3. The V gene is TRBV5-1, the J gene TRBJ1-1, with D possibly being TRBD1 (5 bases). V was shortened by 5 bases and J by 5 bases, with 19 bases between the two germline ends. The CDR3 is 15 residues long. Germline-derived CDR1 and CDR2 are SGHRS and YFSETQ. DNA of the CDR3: TGCGCCAGCAGGATCGACAGCCTCATGGGGACTGAAGCTTTCTTT. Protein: CASRIDSLMGTEAFF.

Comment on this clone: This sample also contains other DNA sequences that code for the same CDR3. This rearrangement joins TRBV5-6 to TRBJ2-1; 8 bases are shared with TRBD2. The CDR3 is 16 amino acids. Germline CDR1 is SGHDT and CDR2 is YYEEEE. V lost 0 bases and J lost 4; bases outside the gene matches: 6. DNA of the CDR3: TGTGCCAGCAGCTTGGTCGGAGCGGGAGCTTACAATGAGCAGTTCTTC. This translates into CASSLVGAGAYNEQFF.

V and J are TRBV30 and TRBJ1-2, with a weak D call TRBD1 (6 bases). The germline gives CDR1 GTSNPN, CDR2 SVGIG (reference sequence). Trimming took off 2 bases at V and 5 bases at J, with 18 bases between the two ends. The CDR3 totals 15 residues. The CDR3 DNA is TGTGCCTGGAGTAACACAGGGAGGTTAGGGTATGGCTACACCTTC. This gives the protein CAWSNTGRLGYGYTF.

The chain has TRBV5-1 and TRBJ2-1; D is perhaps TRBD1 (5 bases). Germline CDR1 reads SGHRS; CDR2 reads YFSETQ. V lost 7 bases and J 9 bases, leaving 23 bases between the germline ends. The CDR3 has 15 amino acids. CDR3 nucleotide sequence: TGCGCCAGCGGAGTAGATACAGGTAAAATATCTGAGCAGTTCTTC. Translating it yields CASGVDTGKISEQFF.

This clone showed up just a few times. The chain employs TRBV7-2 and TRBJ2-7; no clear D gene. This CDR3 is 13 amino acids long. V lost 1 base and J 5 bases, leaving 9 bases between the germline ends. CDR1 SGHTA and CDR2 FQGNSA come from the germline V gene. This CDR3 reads CASSLGSLDEQYF. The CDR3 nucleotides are TGTGCCAGCAGCTTAGGTTCACTGGACGAGCAGTACTTC.

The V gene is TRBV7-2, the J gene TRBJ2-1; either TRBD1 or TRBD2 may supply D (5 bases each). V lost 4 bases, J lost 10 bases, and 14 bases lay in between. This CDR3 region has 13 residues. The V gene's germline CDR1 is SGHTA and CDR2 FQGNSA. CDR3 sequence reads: CASSSAGAYEQFF. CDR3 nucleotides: TGTGCCAGCAGCTCCGCCGGGGCGTACGAGCAGTTCTTC.

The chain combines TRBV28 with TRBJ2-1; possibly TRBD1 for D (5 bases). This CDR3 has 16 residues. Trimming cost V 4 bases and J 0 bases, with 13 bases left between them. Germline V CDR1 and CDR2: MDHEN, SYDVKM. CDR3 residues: CASSYRRLPSYNEQFF. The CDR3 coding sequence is TGTGCCAGCAGTTACAGGCGGCTCCCCTCCTACAATGAGCAGTTCTTC.

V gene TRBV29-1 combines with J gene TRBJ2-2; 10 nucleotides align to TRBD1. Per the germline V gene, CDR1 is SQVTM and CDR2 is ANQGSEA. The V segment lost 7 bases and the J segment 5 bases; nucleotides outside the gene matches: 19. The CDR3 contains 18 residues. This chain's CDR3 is CSASLIGAWTGGTGELFF. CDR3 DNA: TGCAGCGCAAGTTTGATAGGGGCCTGGACAGGGGGAACCGGGGAGCTGTTTTTT.

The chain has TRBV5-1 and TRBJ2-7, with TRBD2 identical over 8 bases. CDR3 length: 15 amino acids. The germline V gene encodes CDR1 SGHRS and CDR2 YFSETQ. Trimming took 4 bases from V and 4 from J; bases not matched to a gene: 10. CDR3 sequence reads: CASSLSGSPLYEQYF. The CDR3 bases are TGCGCCAGCAGCCTCAGCGGGAGCCCCTTATACGAGCAGTACTTC.

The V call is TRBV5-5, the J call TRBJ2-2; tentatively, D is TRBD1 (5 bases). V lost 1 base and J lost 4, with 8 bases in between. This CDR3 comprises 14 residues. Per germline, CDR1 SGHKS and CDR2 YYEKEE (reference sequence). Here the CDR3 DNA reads TGTGCCAGCAGCTTGAGGCAGGGCACCGGGGAGCTGTTTTTT. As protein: CASSLRQGTGELFF.

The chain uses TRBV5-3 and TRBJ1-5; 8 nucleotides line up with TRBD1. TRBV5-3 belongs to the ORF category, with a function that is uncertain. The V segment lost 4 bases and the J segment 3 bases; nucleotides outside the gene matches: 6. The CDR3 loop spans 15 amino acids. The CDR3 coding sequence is TGTGCCAGAAGCGCGGGACAGGACCTCAATCAGCCCCAGCATTTT. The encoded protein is CARSAGQDLNQPQHF.

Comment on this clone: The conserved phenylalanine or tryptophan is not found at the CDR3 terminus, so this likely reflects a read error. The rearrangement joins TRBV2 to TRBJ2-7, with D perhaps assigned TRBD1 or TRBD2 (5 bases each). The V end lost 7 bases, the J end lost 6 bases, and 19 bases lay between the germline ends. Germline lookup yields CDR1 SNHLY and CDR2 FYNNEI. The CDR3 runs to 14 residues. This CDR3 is CASKDPGRGGEQYL. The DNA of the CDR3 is TGTGCCAGCAAGGATCCAGGGAGAGGCGGCGAGCAGTACCTC.

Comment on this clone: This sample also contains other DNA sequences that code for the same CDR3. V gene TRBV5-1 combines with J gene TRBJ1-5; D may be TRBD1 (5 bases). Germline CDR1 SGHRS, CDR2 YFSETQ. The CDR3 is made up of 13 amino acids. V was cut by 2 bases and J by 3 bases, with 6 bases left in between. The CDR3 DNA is TGCGCCAGCAGCTTCGGGACCAATCAGCCCCAGCATTTT. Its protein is CASSFGTNQPQHF.

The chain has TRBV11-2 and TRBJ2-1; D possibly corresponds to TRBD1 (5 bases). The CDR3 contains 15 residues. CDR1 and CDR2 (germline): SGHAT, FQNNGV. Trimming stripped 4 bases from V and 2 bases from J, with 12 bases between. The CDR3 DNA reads TGTGCCAGCAGCTCTACAAAAGGGGCCTACAATGAGCAGTTCTTC. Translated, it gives CASSSTKGAYNEQFF.

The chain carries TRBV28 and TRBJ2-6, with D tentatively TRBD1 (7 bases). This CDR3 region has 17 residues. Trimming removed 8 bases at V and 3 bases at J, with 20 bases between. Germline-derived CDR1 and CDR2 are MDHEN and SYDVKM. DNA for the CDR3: TGTGCCAGCTCCCTTTCAGGAGGGGGCATTGGGGCCAACGTCCTGACTTTC. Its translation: CASSLSGGGIGANVLTF.

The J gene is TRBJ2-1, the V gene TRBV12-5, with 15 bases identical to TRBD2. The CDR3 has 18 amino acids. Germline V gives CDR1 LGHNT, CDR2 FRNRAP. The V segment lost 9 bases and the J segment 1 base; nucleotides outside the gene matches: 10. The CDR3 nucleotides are TGTGCTAGCAGCTCCCTGGGACTAGCGGGAGGTTCCTACAATGAGCAGTTCTTC. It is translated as CASSSLGLAGGSYNEQFF. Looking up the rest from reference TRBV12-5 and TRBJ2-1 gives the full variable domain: DARVTQTPRHKVTEMGQEVTMRCQPILGHNTVFWYRQTMMQGLELLAYFRNRAPLDDSGMPKDRFSAEMPDATLATLKIQPSEPRDSAVYFCASSSLGLAGGSYNEQFFGPGTRLTVL.

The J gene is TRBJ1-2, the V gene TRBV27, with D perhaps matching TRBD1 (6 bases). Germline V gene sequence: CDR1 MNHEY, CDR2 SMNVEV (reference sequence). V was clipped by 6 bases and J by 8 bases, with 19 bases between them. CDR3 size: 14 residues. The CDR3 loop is CASSYISGAGGYTF. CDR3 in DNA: TGTGCCAGCAGCTACATTTCGGGGGCAGGGGGCTACACCTTC.

The CDR3 DNA sequence: TGTGCCAGCAGCTCGATCGCCGGGACCACAGATACGCAGTATTTT. Translation gives CASSSIAGTTDTQYF. The chain links TRBV7-3 to TRBJ2-3, with D possibly being TRBD1 or TRBD2 (5 bases each). The CDR3 runs to 15 residues. Trimming took 4 bases from V and 2 from J, leaving 13 bases between them. Germline CDR1 reads SGHTA; CDR2 reads FQGTGA. The full variable domain, in which reference TRBV7-3 and TRBJ2-3 provide the parts outside the CDR3, is GAGVSQTPSNKVTEKGKYVELRCDPISGHTALYWYRQSLGQGPEFLIYFQGTGAADDSGLPNDRFFAVRPEGSVSTLKIQRTERGDSAVYLCASSSIAGTTDTQYFGPGTRLTVL.

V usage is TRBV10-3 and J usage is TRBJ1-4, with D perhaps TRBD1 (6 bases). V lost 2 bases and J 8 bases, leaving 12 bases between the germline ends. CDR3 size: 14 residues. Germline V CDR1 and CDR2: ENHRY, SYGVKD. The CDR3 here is CAISEGGLWEKLFF. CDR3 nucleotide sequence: TGTGCCATCAGTGAGGGGGGGCTGTGGGAAAAACTGTTTTTT.